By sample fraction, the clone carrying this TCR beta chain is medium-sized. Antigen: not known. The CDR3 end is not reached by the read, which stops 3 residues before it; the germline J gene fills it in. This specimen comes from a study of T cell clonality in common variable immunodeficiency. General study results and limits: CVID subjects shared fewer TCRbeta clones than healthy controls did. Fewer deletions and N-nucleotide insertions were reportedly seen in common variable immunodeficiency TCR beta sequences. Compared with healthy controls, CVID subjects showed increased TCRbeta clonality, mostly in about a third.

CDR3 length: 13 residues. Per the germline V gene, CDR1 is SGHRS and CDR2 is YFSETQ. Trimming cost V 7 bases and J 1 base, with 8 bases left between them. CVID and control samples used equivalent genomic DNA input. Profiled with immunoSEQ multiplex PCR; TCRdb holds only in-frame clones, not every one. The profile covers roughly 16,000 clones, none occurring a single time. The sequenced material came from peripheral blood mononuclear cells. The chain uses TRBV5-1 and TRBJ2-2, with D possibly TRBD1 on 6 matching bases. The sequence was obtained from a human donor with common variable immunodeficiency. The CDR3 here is CASQTGNTGELFF. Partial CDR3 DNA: TGCGCCAGCCAGACAGGGAACACCGGGGAG.